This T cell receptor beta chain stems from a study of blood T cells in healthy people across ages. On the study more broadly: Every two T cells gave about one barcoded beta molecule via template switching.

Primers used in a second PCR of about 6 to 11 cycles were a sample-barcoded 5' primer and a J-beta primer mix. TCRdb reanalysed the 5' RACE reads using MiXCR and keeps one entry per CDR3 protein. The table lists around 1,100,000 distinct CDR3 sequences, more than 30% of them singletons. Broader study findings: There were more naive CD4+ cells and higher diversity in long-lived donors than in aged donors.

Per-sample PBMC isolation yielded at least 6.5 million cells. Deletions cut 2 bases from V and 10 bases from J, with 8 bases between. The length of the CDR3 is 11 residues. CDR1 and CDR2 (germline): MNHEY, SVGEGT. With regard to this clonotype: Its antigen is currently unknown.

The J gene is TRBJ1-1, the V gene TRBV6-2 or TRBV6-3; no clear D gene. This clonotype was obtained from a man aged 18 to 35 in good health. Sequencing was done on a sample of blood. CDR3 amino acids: CASSYRTGAFF. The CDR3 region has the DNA TGTGCCAGCAGTTACCGGACCGGAGCTTTCTTT.